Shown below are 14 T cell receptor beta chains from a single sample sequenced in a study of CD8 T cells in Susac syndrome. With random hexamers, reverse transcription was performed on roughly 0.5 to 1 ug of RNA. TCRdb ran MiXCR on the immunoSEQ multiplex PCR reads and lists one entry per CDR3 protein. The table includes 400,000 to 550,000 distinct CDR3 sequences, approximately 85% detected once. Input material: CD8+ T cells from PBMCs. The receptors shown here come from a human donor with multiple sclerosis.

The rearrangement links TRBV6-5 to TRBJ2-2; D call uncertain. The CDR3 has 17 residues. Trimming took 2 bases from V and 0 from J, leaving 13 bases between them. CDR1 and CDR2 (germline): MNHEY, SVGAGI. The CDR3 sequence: CASSYAIPGTNTGELFF. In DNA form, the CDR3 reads TGTGCCAGCAGTTACGCTATACCAGGAACGAACACCGGGGAGCTGTTTTTT.

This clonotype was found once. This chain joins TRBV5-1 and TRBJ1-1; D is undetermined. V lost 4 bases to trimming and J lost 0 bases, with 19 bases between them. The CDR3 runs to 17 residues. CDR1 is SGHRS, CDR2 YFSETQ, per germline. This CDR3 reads CASSPDGGLYMNTEAFF. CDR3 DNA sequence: TGCGCCAGCAGCCCGGACGGTGGCCTTTACATGAACACTGAAGCTTTCTTT. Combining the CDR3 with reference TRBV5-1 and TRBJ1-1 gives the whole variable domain KAGVTQTPRYLIKTRGQQVTLSCSPISGHRSVSWYQQTPGQGLQFLFEYFSETQRNKGNFPGRFSGRQFSNSRSEMNVSTLELGDSALYLCASSPDGGLYMNTEAFFGQGTRLTVV.

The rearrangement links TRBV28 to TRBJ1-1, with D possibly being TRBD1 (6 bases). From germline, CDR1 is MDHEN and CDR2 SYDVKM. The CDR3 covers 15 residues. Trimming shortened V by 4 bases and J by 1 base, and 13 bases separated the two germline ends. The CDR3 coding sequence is TGTGCCAGCAGTTCCTGGACAGATCCGAACACTGAAGCTTTCTTT. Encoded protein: CASSSWTDPNTEAFF.

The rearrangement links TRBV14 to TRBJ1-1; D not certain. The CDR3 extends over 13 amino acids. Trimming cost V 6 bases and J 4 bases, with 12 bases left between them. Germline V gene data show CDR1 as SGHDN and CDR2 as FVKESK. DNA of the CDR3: TGTGCCAGCAGTCTGACGGTAGGCACTGAAGCTTTCTTT. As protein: CASSLTVGTEAFF.

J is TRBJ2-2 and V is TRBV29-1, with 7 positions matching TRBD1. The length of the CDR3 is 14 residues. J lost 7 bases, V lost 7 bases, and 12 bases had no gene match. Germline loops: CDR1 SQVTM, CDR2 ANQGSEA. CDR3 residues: CSGTGTAFDGELFF. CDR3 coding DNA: TGCAGCGGAACCGGGACAGCGTTTGACGGGGAGCTGTTTTTT.

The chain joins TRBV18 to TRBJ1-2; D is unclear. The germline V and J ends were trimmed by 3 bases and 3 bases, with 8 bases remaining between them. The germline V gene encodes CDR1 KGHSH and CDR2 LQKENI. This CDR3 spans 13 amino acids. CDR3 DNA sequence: TGTGCCAGCTCACCGTGGGATGACTATGGCTACACCTTC. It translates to CASSPWDDYGYTF.

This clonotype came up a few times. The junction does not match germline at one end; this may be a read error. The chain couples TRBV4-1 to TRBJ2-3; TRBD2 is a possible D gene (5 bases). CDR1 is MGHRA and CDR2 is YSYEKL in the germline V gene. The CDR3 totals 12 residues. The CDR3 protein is CASSQEADTQYF. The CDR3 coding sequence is TGTGCCAGCAGCCAGGAGGCAGATACGCAGTATTTT.

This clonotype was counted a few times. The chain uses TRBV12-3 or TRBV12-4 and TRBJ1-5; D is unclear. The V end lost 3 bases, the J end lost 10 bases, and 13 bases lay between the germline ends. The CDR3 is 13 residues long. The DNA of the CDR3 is TGTGCCAGCAGTTTGGGGTTTAGGGAACCCCAGCATTTT. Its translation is CASSLGFREPQHF.

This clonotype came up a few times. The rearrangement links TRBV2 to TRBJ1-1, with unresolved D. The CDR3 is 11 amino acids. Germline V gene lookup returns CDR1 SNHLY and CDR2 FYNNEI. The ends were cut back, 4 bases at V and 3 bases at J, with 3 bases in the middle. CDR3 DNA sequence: TGTGCCAGCAGTGGGTACACTGAAGCTTTCTTT. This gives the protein CASSGYTEAFF.

The CDR3 region is CASSFDAGRYEQYF. The CDR3 DNA follows: TGTGCCAGCAGTTTCGACGCGGGACGGTACGAGCAGTACTTC. This sequence joins TRBV27 and TRBJ2-7; perhaps TRBD2 as D (6 bases). V was shortened by 3 bases and J by 4 bases, with 13 bases between the two germline ends. The germline CDR1 and CDR2 sequences are MNHEY and SMNVEV (reference sequence). CDR3 size: 14 residues.

CDR3 DNA sequence: TGCGCCAGCAGCCAAGGCGGGATGAATCCGCGAGAGACCCAGTACTTC. It specifies CASSQGGMNPRETQYF. This chain uses TRBV4-1 with TRBJ2-5; maybe TRBD2 (6 bases). The CDR3 covers 16 residues. Between the trimmed V and J ends, which lost 1 base and 4 bases, there was a span of 16 bases. Germline assignment: CDR1 MGHRA and CDR2 YSYEKL.

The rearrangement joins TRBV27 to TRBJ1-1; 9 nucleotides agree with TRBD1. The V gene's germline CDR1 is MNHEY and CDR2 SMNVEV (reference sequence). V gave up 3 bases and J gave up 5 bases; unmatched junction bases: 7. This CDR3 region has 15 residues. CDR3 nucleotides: TGTGCCAGCAGTTTTACAGGGGGCGCAGGAACTGAAGCTTTCTTT. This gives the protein CASSFTGGAGTEAFF.

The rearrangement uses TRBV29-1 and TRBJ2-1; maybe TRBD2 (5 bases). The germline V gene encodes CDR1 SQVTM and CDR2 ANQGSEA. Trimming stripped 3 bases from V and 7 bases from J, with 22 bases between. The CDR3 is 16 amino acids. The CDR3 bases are TGCAGCGTTGATTTCAGCGGCAAAACGACGACTAATGAGCAGTTCTTC. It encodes CSVDFSGKTTTNEQFF.

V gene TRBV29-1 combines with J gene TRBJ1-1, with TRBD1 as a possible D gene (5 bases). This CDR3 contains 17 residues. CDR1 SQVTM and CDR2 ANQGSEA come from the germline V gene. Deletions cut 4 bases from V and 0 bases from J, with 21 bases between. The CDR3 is CSVVDWRGESVNTEAFF. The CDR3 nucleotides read TGCAGCGTTGTAGACTGGAGGGGAGAGTCGGTGAACACTGAAGCTTTCTTT.